This T cell receptor beta chain was identified during a study of T cells after yellow fever vaccination. About the research overall: Where fractions had low cell numbers, libraries were prepared from them with the SMART-Seq v4 Ultra Low Input RNA kit. Study-wide findings and caveats: Of the clonotypes, a small share occurred in both CD4 and CD8 compartments. Abundant contaminating clonotypes from the bulk population could appear in FACS-sorted repertoires. Clones from primary vaccination mostly reappeared after the booster (roughly 97% CD4, under 90% CD8).

CDR3 length: 15 amino acids. J was trimmed by 4 bases and V by 7 bases; bases with no gene match: 10. CDR1 is SEHNR and CDR2 is FQNEAQ in the germline V gene (reference sequence). TCRdb redid the calling of the 5' RACE reads with MiXCR, one entry per CDR3 protein. Here the sample spans more than 450,000 distinct CDR3 sequences, less than 25% being singletons. About this clonotype: Its antigen is unidentified.

The clonotype was recovered from a man aged 18 to 29 who received the YFV17D yellow fever vaccine. This chain joins TRBV7-9 and TRBJ1-1; 9 bases align to TRBD1. This specimen was PBMCs, taken 21 days after the first yellow fever vaccination. The CDR3 coding sequence is TGTGCCAGCATTGTACAGGGGGCAGGGAGCACTGAAGCTTTCTTT. Amino acid sequence: CASIVQGAGSTEAFF.